This T cell receptor (beta chain) comes out of a study of blood T cell repertoires in COVID-19. V lost 0 bases and J lost 4, with 4 bases in between. Germline CDR1 reads KGHSH; CDR2 reads LQKENI. This CDR3 is 14 amino acids long. The data were produced by immunoSEQ multiplex PCR, yet TCRdb's version contains in-frame clones alone and is incomplete. The sample contains 250,000 or so clones, 88% of which appear only once. The TCR comes from a woman in her 30s with acute or convalescent COVID-19. This sequence joins TRBV18 and TRBJ1-6; D gene unclear. Input material: peripheral blood. CDR3 sequence (DNA): TGTGCCAGCTCACCACCGGCATATAATTCACCCCTCCACTTT. The encoded protein is CASSPPAYNSPLHF. The whole variable domain, filled in from reference TRBV18 and TRBJ1-6, reads NAGVMQNPRHLVRRRGQEARLRCSPMKGHSHVYWYRQLPEEGLKFMVYLQKENIIDESGMPKERFSAEFPKEGPSILRIQQVVRGDSAAYFCASSPPAYNSPLHFGNGTRLTVT.